These T cell receptor beta chains were read from a single sample in a study of shared clonotypes between healthy human individuals. Clones were read by immunoSEQ multiplex PCR, and TCRdb kept only the in-frame ones, dropping some. The sample consists of 2 million to 2.5 million clones, roughly 91% of them appearing once. What was sequenced was naive CD8+ T cells from PBMCs. The source of these receptors is a man between 18 and 35 years old in good health. Some clones in this sample may be carry-over from other donors' samples. CDR3s include the opening cysteine and the closing phenylalanine or tryptophan. A D gene is named only where the DNA matches it firmly. Some rows have no size entry. The others give once, few or many, or a class for an expanded clone.

NA	TRBJ2-5	TRBV2	once	CASITIPGTQYF	TGTGCCAGCATTACTATCCCCGGGACCCAGTACTTC
TRBD1	TRBJ2-7	TRBV25-1	NA	CASSEYRDSYEQYF	TGTGCCAGCAGTGAATATCGGGACAGCTACGAGCAGTACTTC
NA	TRBJ2-7	TRBV6-1	NA	CASSRSYEQYF	TGTGCCAGCAGCCGCTCCTACGAGCAGTACTTC
TRBD1	TRBJ2-7	TRBV7-6	NA	CASSLSGQGFDEQYF	TGTGCCAGCAGCTTGTCCGGACAGGGGTTTGACGAGCAGTACTTC
TRBD2	TRBJ2-7	TRBV27	once	CASSPGTSGSNEQYF	TGTGCCAGCAGTCCAGGGACTAGCGGGAGTAACGAGCAGTACTTC
NA	TRBJ2-3	TRBV7-9	NA	CASSTRLLSGTDTQYF	TGTGCCAGCAGCACCAGACTTTTGAGTGGCACAGATACGCAGTATTTT
NA	TRBJ1-5	TRBV9	NA	CASSVGKGQPQHF	TGTGCCAGCAGCGTAGGAAAGGGTCAGCCCCAGCATTTT
NA	TRBJ2-3	TRBV28	NA	CASSLSRTSRATQYF	TGTGCCAGCAGTTTATCGCGGACTTCCCGTGCTACGCAGTATTTT
NA	TRBJ2-7	TRBV6-1	NA	CASSWTVTSYEQYF	TGTGCCAGCAGTTGGACCGTGACCTCCTACGAGCAGTACTTC
TRBD1	TRBJ2-1	TRBV27	NA	CASSSIARTGGNNEQFF	TGTGCCAGCAGTTCTATAGCGCGAACAGGGGGAAACAATGAGCAGTTCTTC
NA	TRBJ2-2	TRBV6-1	NA	CASSAPTMGGYTGELFF	TGTGCCAGCAGTGCCCCAACGATGGGCGGATACACCGGGGAGCTGTTTTTT
TRBD2	TRBJ2-1	TRBV7-6	NA	CASSLATSGRYNEQFF	TGTGCCAGCAGCCTAGCGACTAGCGGGAGGTACAATGAGCAGTTCTTC
NA	TRBJ2-1	TRBV6-5	once	CASSLTGWTEQFF	TGTGCCAGCAGCCTGACTGGTTGGACTGAGCAGTTCTTC
TRBD1	TRBJ1-2	TRBV7-9	NA	CASTTPGTVYLDGYTF	TGTGCCAGCACCACCCCCGGGACAGTCTACCTCGATGGCTACACCTTC
NA	TRBJ1-1	TRBV4-1	NA	CASTDHRNTEAFF	TGCGCCAGCACCGACCACAGGAACACTGAAGCTTTCTTT
TRBD1	TRBJ2-7	TRBV5-1	NA	CASSWTGSEQYF	TGCGCCAGCAGCTGGACAGGGAGCGAGCAGTACTTC
NA	TRBJ1-2	TRBV2	NA	CASSEEGDGYGYTF	TGTGCCAGCAGTGAAGAGGGGGATGGCTATGGCTACACCTTC
TRBD1	TRBJ1-1	TRBV27	NA	CASSLNPRDRLFF	TGTGCCAGCAGTTTAAATCCGCGGGACAGGCTCTTCTTT
TRBD2	TRBJ2-1	TRBV4-1	NA	CASSRVTSENNEQFF	TGCGCCAGCAGCCGCGTGACTAGCGAAAACAATGAGCAGTTCTTC
NA	TRBJ2-1	TRBV10-3	NA	CAISDSKRNEQFF	TGTGCCATCAGTGATTCTAAGAGAAATGAGCAGTTCTTC
TRBD1	TRBJ1-1	TRBV29-1	NA	CSVLGGQVNTEAFF	TGCAGCGTATTAGGGGGCCAGGTCAACACTGAAGCTTTCTTT
NA	TRBJ2-3	TRBV4-3	NA	CASSQVLSGESTDTQYF	TGCGCCAGCAGCCAAGTGTTGTCAGGGGAAAGCACAGATACGCAGTATTTT
NA	TRBJ1-5	TRBV10-3	NA	CAIRSDISNQPQHF	TGTGCCATCAGAAGCGATATTAGCAATCAGCCCCAGCATTTT
NA	TRBJ1-5	TRBV9	NA	CASSVGVGFNQPQHF	TGTGCCAGCAGCGTAGGGGTAGGGTTCAATCAGCCCCAGCATTTT